This record concerns one T cell receptor (beta chain) sequence. The sample originates from a study of CD8 T cells in Susac syndrome. In contrast to the negatively isolated CD8+ and CD4+ T cells, TEMRA cells were FACS-enriched. After extraction with the RNeasy kit, about 0.45 to 1 ug of the RNA was reverse transcribed using random hexamers. TCRdb recomputed calls from the immunoSEQ multiplex PCR reads with MiXCR, one row per CDR3 protein. The sample has roughly 220,000 distinct CDR3 sequences; 94% are singletons. CDR3 length equals 15 residues. CDR1 is MGHDK, CDR2 SYGVNS, per germline. With 1 base clipped from V and 5 bases from J, the junction kept 5 bases outside the gene matches.

The sequencing input was CD4+ T cells from PBMCs. The sequence came from a human donor with Susac syndrome. The chain couples TRBV25-1 to TRBJ2-5; 9 bases match TRBD1. DNA for the CDR3: TGTGCCAGCAGTGAATCGGGACAGGGAGGGGAGACCCAGTACTTC. Translated: CASSESGQGGETQYF. Using reference TRBV25-1 and TRBJ2-5 for the parts outside the CDR3, the full variable domain is EADIYQTPRYLVIGTGKKITLECSQTMGHDKMYWYQQDPGMELHLIHYSYGVNSTEKGDLSSESTVSRIRTEHFPLTLESARPSHTSQYLCASSESGQGGETQYFGPGTRLLVL.